The sequence of this TCR beta chain was determined in a study of CD8 T cells in Susac syndrome. Background on the study: The Susac syndrome patients were therapy-naive, on corticosteroids, or on intravenous immunoglobulin alone at blood draw.

Sequencing of TCR beta was performed on blood CD8+ and CD4+ T cells. Study-level results: Where Susac syndrome CD4+ T cell repertoires were concerned, no clonal expansion was evident.

RNA totalling about 0.45 to 1 ug underwent reverse transcription with random hexamers. TCRdb re-called the immunoSEQ multiplex PCR reads through MiXCR, storing one row per CDR3 protein. The sample yields under 300,000 distinct CDR3 sequences, 90% to 96% seen once. A note on this clonotype: Its specificity is not known.

V dropped 0 bases and J dropped 4 bases, with 13 bases sitting between them. The CDR3 sequence is 15 residues long. In germline, CDR1 is SQVTM, CDR2 ANQGSEA. The sequencing input was CD4+ T cells from PBMCs. The chain combines TRBV29-1 with TRBJ2-1; D call uncertain. The clonotype was recovered from a human donor with Susac syndrome. This CDR3 is CSVEDISRHYNEQFF. The DNA for the CDR3 is TGCAGCGTTGAAGATATATCACGGCATTACAATGAGCAGTTCTTC.